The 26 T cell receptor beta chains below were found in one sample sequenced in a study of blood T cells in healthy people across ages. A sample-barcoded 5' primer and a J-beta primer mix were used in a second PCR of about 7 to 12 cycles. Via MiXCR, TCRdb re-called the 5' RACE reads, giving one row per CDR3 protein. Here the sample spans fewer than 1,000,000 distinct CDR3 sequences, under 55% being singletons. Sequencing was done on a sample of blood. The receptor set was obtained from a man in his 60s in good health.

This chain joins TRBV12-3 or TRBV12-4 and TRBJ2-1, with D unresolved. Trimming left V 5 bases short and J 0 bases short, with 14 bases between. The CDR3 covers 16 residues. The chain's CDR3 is CASSPAGADSYNEQFF. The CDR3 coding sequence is TGTGCCAGCAGTCCCGCAGGTGCGGACTCCTACAATGAGCAGTTCTTC.

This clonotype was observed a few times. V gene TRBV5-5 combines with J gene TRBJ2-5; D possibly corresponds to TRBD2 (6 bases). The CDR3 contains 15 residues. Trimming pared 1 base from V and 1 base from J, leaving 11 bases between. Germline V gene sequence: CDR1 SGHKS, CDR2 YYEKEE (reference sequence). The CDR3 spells CASSLLLASQETQYF. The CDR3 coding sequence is TGTGCCAGCAGCTTGTTACTAGCAAGCCAAGAGACCCAGTACTTC.

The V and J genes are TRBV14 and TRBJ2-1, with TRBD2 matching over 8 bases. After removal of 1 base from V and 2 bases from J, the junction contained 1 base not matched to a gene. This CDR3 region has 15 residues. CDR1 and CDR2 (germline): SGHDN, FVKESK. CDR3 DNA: TGTGCCAGCAGCCAAGTCGGGGGGGCCTACAATGAGCAGTTCTTC. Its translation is CASSQVGGAYNEQFF.

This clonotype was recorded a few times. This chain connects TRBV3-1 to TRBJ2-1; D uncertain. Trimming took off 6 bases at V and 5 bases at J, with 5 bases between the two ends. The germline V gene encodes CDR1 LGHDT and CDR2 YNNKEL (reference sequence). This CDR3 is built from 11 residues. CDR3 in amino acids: CASRTNNEQFF. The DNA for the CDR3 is TGTGCCAGCAGAACCAACAATGAGCAGTTCTTC.

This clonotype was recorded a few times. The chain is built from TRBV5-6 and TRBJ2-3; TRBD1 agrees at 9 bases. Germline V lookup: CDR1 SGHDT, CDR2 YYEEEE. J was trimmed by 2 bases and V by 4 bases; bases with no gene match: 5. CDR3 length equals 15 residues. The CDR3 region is CASSPGTGFTDTQYF. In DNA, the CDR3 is TGTGCCAGCAGCCCCGGGACAGGGTTCACAGATACGCAGTATTTT.

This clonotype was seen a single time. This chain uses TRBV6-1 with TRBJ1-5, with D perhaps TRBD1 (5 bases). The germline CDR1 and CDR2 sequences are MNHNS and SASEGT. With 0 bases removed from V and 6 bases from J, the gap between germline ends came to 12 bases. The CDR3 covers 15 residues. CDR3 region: CASSEALGEGQPQHF. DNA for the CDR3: TGTGCCAGCAGTGAAGCGTTGGGGGAGGGTCAGCCCCAGCATTTT.

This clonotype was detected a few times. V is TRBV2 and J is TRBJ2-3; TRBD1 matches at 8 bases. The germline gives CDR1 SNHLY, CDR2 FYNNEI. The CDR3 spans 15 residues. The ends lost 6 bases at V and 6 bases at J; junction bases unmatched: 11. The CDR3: CASSRGQERGDTQYF. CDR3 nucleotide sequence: TGTGCCAGCAGCCGGGGACAGGAGAGGGGGGATACGCAGTATTTT. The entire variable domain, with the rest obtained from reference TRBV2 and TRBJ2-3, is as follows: EPEVTQTPSHQVTQMGQEVILRCVPISNHLYFYWYRQILGQKVEFLVSFYNNEISEKSEIFDDQFSVERPDGSNFTLKIRSTKLEDSAMYFCASSRGQERGDTQYFGPGTRLTVL.

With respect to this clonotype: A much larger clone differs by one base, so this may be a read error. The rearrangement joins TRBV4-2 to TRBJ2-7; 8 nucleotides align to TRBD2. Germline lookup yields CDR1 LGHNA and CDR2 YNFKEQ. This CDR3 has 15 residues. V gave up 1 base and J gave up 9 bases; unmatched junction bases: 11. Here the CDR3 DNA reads TGTGCCAGCAGCCAAGGGAGCGCGGGGGGCTCAGGGCAGTACTTC. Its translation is CASSQGSAGGSGQYF.

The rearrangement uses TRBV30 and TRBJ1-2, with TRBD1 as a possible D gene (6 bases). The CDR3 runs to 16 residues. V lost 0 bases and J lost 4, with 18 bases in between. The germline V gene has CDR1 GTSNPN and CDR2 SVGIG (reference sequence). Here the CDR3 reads CAWSVPTGKVSYGYTF. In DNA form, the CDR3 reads TGTGCCTGGAGTGTACCAACAGGGAAGGTTAGCTATGGCTACACCTTC.

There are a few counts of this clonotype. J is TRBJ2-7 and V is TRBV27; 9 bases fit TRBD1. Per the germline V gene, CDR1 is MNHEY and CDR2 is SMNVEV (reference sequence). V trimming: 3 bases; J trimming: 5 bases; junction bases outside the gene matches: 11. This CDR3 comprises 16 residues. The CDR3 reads CASSFLGGTGSNEQYF. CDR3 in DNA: TGTGCCAGCAGTTTTTTGGGCGGGACAGGGTCTAACGAGCAGTACTTC.

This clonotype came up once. As DNA, the CDR3 is TGCAGTGCTACCACGAGCCCTAGTCAGCCCCAGCATTTT. The encoded protein is CSATTSPSQPQHF. This chain connects TRBV20-1 to TRBJ1-5; no clear D gene. This CDR3 region has 13 residues. Trimming took 4 bases from V and 6 from J, leaving 13 bases between them. Germline values: CDR1 DFQATT, CDR2 SNEGSKA (reference sequence).

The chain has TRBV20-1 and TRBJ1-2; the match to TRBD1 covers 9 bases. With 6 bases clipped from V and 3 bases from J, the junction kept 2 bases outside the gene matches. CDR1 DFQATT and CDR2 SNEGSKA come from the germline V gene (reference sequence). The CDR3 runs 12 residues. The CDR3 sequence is CSAGDRDYGYTF. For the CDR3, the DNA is TGCAGTGCAGGGGACAGGGACTATGGCTACACCTTC.

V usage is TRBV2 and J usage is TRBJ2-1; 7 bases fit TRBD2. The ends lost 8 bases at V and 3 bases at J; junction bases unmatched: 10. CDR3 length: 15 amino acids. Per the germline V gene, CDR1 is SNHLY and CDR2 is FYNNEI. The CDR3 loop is CASAEGGEVYNEQFF. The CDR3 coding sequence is TGTGCCAGCGCCGAGGGAGGGGAGGTCTACAATGAGCAGTTCTTC.

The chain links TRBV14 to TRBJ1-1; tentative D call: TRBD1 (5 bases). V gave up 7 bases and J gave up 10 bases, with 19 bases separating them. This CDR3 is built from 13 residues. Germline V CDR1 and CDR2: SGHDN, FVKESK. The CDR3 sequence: CASTEAGVTGAFF. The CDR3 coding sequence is TGTGCCAGCACCGAAGCGGGGGTCACGGGAGCTTTCTTT.

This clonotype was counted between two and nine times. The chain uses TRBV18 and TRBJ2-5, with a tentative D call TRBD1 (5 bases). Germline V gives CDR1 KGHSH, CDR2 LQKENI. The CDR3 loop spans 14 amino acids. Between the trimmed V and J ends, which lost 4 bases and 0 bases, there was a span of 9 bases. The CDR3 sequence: CASSQGQYQETQYF. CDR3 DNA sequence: TGTGCCAGCTCACAGGGGCAGTACCAAGAGACCCAGTACTTC.

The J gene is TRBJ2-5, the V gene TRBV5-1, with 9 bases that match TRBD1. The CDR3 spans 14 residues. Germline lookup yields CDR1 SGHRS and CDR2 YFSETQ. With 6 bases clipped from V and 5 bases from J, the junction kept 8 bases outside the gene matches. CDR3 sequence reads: CASKKQGAVETQYF. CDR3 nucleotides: TGCGCCAGCAAGAAACAGGGGGCGGTCGAGACCCAGTACTTC.

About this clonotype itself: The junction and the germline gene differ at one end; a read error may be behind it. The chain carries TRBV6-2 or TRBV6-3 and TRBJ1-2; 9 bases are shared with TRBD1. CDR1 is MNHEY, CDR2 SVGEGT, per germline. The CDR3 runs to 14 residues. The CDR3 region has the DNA TGTGCCGGCAGTTTCGGGACAGGGAATCTCGGCTACACCTTC. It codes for CAGSFGTGNLGYTF.

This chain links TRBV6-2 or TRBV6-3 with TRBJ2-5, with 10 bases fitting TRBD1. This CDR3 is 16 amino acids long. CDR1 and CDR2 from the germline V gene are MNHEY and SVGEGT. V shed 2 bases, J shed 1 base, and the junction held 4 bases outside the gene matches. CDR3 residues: CASSYGDRGSQETQYF. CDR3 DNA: TGTGCCAGCAGTTACGGGGACAGGGGAAGCCAAGAGACCCAGTACTTC.

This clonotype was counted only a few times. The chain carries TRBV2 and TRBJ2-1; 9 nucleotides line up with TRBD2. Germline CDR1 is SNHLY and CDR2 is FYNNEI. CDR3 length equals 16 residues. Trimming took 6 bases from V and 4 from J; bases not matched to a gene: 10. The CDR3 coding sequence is TGTGCCAGCAGCCCAGAAGCGGGGGGCCTTTACAATGAGCAGTTCTTC. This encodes CASSPEAGGLYNEQFF.

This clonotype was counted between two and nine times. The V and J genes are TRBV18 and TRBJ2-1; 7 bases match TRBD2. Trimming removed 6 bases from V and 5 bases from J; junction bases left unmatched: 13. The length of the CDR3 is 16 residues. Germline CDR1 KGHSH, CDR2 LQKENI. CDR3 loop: CASSEVRVSGDNEQFF. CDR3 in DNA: TGTGCCAGCTCGGAAGTGAGGGTGAGCGGGGACAATGAGCAGTTCTTC.

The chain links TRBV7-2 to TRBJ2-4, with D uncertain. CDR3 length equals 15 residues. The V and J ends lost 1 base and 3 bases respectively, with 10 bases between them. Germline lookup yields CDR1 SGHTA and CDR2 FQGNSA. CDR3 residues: CASSLELGIKNIQYF. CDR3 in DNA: TGTGCCAGCAGCTTAGAACTGGGAATCAAAAACATTCAGTACTTC.

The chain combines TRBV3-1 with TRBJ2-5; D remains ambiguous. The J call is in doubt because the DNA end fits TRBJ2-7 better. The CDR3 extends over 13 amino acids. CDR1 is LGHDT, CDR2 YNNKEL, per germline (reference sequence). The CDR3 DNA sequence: TGTGCCAGCAGCCAAGATATCTGGGGCGAGCAGTACTTC. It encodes CASSQDIWGEQYF.

The CDR3 DNA reads TGTGCCAGCAGTTACTCGAGTTCCTCTGGAAACACCATATATTTT. This sequence encodes CASSYSSSSGNTIYF. The chain employs TRBV6-2 or TRBV6-3 and TRBJ1-3; no clear D gene. The CDR3 has 15 amino acids. Germline V lookup: CDR1 MNHEY, CDR2 SVGEGT. V lost 0 bases and J 0 bases, leaving 6 bases between the germline ends.

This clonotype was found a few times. DNA of the CDR3: TGCGCCAGCAGCCAAGCACCAGGGAGGCCTGAAGCTTTCTTT. Translating it yields CASSQAPGRPEAFF. The V call is TRBV4-3, the J call TRBJ1-1; possible D gene TRBD1, 5 bases. V lost 1 base and J lost 6, with 12 bases in between. From germline, CDR1 is LGHNA and CDR2 YSLEER. This CDR3 has 14 amino acids.

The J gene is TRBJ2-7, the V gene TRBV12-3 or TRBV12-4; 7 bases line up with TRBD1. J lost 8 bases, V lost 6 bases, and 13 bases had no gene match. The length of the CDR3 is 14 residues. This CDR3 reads CASRSGTDTTKQYF. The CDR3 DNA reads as TGTGCCAGCAGATCCGGGACAGACACTACGAAGCAGTACTTC.

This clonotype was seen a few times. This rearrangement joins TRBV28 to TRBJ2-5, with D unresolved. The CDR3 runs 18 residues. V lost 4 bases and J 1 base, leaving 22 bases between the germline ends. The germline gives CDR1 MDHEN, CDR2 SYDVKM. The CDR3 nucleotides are TGTGCCAGCAGTTCCCACAGTGTGAGGTCGCTCCGCCAAGAGACCCAGTACTTC. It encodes CASSSHSVRSLRQETQYF.